The clone carrying this T cell receptor beta chain was seen a few times. This CDR3 is 16 amino acids long. V lost 2 bases, J lost 0 bases, and 11 bases lay in between. The germline gives CDR1 MDHEN, CDR2 SYDVKM. The sample originates from a study of T cell repertoires in cytomegalovirus infection. MiXCR, applied by TCRdb to the reads, yields one record per CDR3 protein. The profile shows 150,000 to 200,000 distinct CDR3 sequences, under 15% of them singletons. The V call is TRBV28, the J call TRBJ1-5, with D maybe TRBD1 (5 bases). Specimen: PBMCs. This TCR derives from a human donor in good health (CMV status not recorded). Some clones in this sample may be carry-over from other donors' samples. CDR3 amino acids: CASSLRGSTSNQPQHF. CDR3 coding DNA: TGTGCCAGCAGTTTAAGGGGCAGCACTAGCAATCAGCCCCAGCATTTT.